A single sample gave rise to the 15 T cell receptor beta chains below, sequenced in a study of post-analysis software for immune sequencing data. Prepared libraries of TCR beta cDNA carried unique molecular identifiers. MiXCR, run by TCRdb on the PCR reads, gives a single entry per CDR3 protein. The top ten hold under 6% of the sample, which has 650,000 to 850,000 distinct CDR3 sequences, about 57% seen once. Overall study findings and caveats: Five TRBV segments were significantly more frequent in patients than in controls. TRBV5-6, TRBV5-1 and TRBV20-1 were among these segments.

Antigens for these TCRs are unknown. Sequencing input: blood. Receptor source: a girl aged 5-17 years with multiple sclerosis.

This clonotype has a handful of counts. V is TRBV2 and J is TRBJ2-7; D may correspond to TRBD1 or TRBD2 (6 bases each). This CDR3 contains 14 residues. The germline CDR1 and CDR2 sequences are SNHLY and FYNNEI. The V and J ends lost 7 bases and 7 bases respectively, with 20 bases between them. CDR3 DNA: TGTGCCAGCAAGGTCGGGGGCCCAGTGAAAGAGCAGTACTTC. This codes for CASKVGGPVKEQYF.

This clonotype turned up a few times. The chain couples TRBV2 to TRBJ2-1; 9 bases are shared with TRBD1. Germline lookup yields CDR1 SNHLY and CDR2 FYNNEI. CDR3 length equals 14 residues. Trimming took 4 bases from V and 6 from J; bases not matched to a gene: 4. CDR3 protein: CASSAGQGRNEQFF. CDR3 nucleotide sequence: TGTGCCAGCAGTGCGGGACAGGGACGCAATGAGCAGTTCTTC.

DNA of the CDR3: TGTGCCAGCAGCTTAGGAGGGGTGAAGGGGGCCAACGTCCTGACTTTC. The encoded protein is CASSLGGVKGANVLTF. This chain uses TRBV7-6 with TRBJ2-6; D may match TRBD1 or TRBD2 (5 bases each). Trimming took 1 base from V and 4 from J, leaving 11 bases between them. The V gene's germline CDR1 is SGHVS and CDR2 FNYEAQ. The CDR3 length is 16 residues.

This chain connects TRBV15 to TRBJ2-5, with TRBD2 matching 10 bases. After removal of 1 base from V and 1 base from J, the junction contained 3 bases not matched to a gene. The CDR3 contains 16 residues. The V gene's germline CDR1 is LNHNV and CDR2 YYDKDF (reference sequence). The CDR3 loop reads CATSRVTSGTQETQYF. DNA of the CDR3: TGTGCCACCAGCAGAGTAACTAGCGGGACCCAAGAGACCCAGTACTTC.

This chain connects TRBV15 to TRBJ1-2, with a possible D match to TRBD1 (5 bases). The CDR3 covers 13 residues. Germline-derived CDR1 and CDR2 are LNHNV and YYDKDF (reference sequence). Trimming removed 1 base at V and 6 bases at J, with 9 bases between. The CDR3 reads CATSRGREDGYTF. The DNA of the CDR3 is TGTGCCACCAGCAGAGGCAGGGAAGATGGCTACACCTTC. Full variable domain (outside the CDR3, taken from reference TRBV15 and TRBJ1-2): DAMVIQNPRYQVTQFGKPVTLSCSQTLNHNVMYWYQQKSSQAPKLLFHYYDKDFNNEADTPDNFQSRRPNTSFCFLDIRSPGLGDTAMYLCATSRGREDGYTFGSGTRLTVV.

This rearrangement joins TRBV4-2 to TRBJ1-5; D is perhaps TRBD1 (6 bases). The CDR3 is made up of 18 amino acids. Trimming shortened V by 1 base and J by 0 bases, and 16 bases separated the two germline ends. Germline V gene sequence: CDR1 LGHNA, CDR2 YNFKEQ. CDR3 amino acids: CASSQGRVRGVSNQPQHF. The CDR3 region has the DNA TGTGCCAGCAGCCAAGGACGGGTCAGGGGCGTTAGCAATCAGCCCCAGCATTTT.

For this clonotype: One junction end disagrees with the germline gene, perhaps due to a read error. The rearrangement uses TRBV5-3 and TRBJ2-6; weak D call: TRBD2 (7 bases). TRBV5-3 qualifies as an ORF whose function is uncertain. The CDR3 sequence is 17 residues long. Written as DNA, the CDR3 is TGTGCCAGCAGCTACTCCGGGGGGCACTCTGGGGCCAACGTCCTGACTTTC. As protein: CASSYSGGHSGANVLTF.

This clonotype was counted only a few times. The rearrangement joins TRBV12-3 or TRBV12-4 to TRBJ1-6; 7 bases agree with TRBD1. The CDR3 runs to 15 residues. V shed 5 bases and J 2 bases; nucleotides not matched to a gene: 3. The CDR3 nucleotides are TGTGCCAGCAGTCAACAGGGGACCTATAATTCACCCCTCCACTTT. The encoded protein is CASSQQGTYNSPLHF.

The rearrangement uses TRBV6-1 and TRBJ2-2; 8 bases are shared with TRBD1. The germline gives CDR1 MNHNS, CDR2 SASEGT. The CDR3 sequence is 15 residues long. The V and J ends lost 7 bases and 3 bases, in that order; junction bases with no gene match: 7. The CDR3 sequence is CASITRGLDTGELFF. The CDR3, as DNA: TGTGCCAGCATCACCAGGGGGCTGGACACCGGGGAGCTGTTTTTT.

The table lists this clonotype with a few counts. The chain couples TRBV12-3 or TRBV12-4 to TRBJ1-2; 9 nucleotides match TRBD1. V lost 5 bases, J lost 2 bases, and 6 bases stayed unmatched. The CDR3 extends over 15 amino acids. The CDR3 spells CASSPRTGANYGYTF. CDR3 DNA: TGTGCCAGCAGTCCAAGGACAGGGGCGAACTATGGCTACACCTTC.

This chain joins TRBV12-3 or TRBV12-4 and TRBJ1-2, with D possibly TRBD1 on 5 matching bases. The CDR3 has 14 residues. V dropped 3 bases and J dropped 4 bases, with 12 bases sitting between them. The CDR3 protein is CASSFMGLGYGYTF. The CDR3 coding sequence is TGTGCCAGCAGTTTCATGGGGCTCGGCTATGGCTACACCTTC.

J is TRBJ2-3 and V is TRBV5-1, with 7 bases lining up with TRBD2. The CDR3 loop spans 16 amino acids. In germline, CDR1 is SGHRS, CDR2 YFSETQ. V lost 1 base, J lost 3 bases, and 8 bases stayed unmatched. The CDR3 here is CASSLMAGARTDTQYF. CDR3 coding DNA: TGCGCCAGCAGCTTGATGGCGGGAGCTCGTACAGATACGCAGTATTTT.

This rearrangement joins TRBV7-3 to TRBJ1-6, with D unresolved. This CDR3 region has 13 residues. With 5 bases removed from V and 8 bases from J, the gap between germline ends came to 10 bases. Germline V gives CDR1 SGHTA, CDR2 FQGTGA. DNA of the CDR3: TGTGCCAGCAGCCCGAACAGATATTCACCCCTCCACTTT. Translation gives CASSPNRYSPLHF.

This clonotype was observed a few times. The chain couples TRBV6-5 to TRBJ2-5, with D uncertain. The CDR3 is made up of 11 amino acids. Trimming shortened V by 5 bases and J by 6 bases, and 7 bases separated the two germline ends. Germline V gene sequence: CDR1 MNHEY, CDR2 SVGAGI. The CDR3 DNA reads TGTGCCAGCAGTCAACGGAAGACCCAGTACTTC. Translated: CASSQRKTQYF.

J is TRBJ1-6 and V is TRBV6-1; TRBD1 agrees at 9 bases. J lost 2 bases, V lost 6 bases, and 11 bases had no gene match. The CDR3 is 18 amino acids. The V gene's germline CDR1 is MNHNS and CDR2 SASEGT. CDR3 sequence reads: CASRTRQGGKTYNSPLHF. In DNA, the CDR3 is TGTGCCAGCAGAACCAGACAGGGGGGGAAGACCTATAATTCACCCCTCCACTTT.